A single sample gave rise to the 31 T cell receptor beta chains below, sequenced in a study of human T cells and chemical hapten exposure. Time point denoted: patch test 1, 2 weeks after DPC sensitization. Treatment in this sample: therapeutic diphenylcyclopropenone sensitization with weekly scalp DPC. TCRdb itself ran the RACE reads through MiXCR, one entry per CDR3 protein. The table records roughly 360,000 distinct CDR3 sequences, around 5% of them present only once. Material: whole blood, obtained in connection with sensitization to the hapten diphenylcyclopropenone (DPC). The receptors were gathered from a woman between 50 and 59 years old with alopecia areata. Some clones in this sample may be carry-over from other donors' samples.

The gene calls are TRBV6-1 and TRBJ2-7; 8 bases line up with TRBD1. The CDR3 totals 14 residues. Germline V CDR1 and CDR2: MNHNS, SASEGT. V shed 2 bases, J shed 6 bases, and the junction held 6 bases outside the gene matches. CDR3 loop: CASSESTGAAEQYF. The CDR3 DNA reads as TGTGCCAGCAGTGAATCGACAGGGGCCGCCGAGCAGTACTTC.

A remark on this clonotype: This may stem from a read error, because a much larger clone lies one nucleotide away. Written as DNA, the CDR3 is TGTTCCAGCAGTCAGGGGGCGGGAGCGGAGACCCAGTACTTC. Its protein product is CSSSQGAGAETQYF. The V gene is TRBV6-6, the J gene TRBJ2-5; weak D call: TRBD1 (8 bases). This CDR3 is built from 14 residues. CDR1 is MNHNY and CDR2 is SVGAGI in the germline V gene (reference sequence).

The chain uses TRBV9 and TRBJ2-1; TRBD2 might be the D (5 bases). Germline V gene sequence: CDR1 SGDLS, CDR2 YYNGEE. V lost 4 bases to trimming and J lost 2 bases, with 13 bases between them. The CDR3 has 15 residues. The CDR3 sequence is CASSNRGRTYNEQFF. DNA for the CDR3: TGTGCCAGCAGCAATCGGGGTAGAACCTACAATGAGCAGTTCTTC.

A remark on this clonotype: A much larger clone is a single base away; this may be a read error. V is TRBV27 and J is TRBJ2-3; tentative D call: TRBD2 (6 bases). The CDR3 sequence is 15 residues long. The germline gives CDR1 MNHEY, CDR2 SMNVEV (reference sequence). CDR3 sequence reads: CASSLSEGDIDTRYF. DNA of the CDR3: TGTGCCAGCAGTTTATCGGAGGGAGATATAGATACGCGGTATTTT.

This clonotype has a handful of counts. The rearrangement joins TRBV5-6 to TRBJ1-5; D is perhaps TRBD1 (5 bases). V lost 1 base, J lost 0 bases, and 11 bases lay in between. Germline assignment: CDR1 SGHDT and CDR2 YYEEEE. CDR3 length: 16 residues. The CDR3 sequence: CASSLSGHLSNQPQHF. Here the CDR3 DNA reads TGTGCCAGCAGCTTGAGTGGACACCTTAGCAATCAGCCCCAGCATTTT.

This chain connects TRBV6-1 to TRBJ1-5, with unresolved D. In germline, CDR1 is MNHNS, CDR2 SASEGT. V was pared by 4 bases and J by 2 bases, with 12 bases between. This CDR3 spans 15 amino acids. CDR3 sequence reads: CASSGGAIRNQPQHF. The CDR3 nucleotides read TGTGCCAGCAGTGGCGGTGCGATCCGCAATCAGCCCCAGCATTTT.

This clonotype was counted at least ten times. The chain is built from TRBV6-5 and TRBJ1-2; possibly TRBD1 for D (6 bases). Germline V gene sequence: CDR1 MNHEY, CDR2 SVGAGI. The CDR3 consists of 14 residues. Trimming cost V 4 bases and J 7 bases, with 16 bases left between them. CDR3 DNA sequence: TGTGCCAGCAGTTCCCGGGACAAGGGACCTGGCTACACCTTC. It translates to CASSSRDKGPGYTF.

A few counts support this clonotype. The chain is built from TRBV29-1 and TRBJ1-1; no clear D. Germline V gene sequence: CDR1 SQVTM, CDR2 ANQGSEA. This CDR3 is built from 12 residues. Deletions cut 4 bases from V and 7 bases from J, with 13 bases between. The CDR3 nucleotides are TGCAGCGTTGTCCTCGGAAGTAGTGAAGCTTTCTTT. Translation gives CSVVLGSSEAFF. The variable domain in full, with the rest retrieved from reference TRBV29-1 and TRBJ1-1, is SAVISQKPSRDICQRGTSLTIQCQVDSQVTMMFWYRQQPGQSLTLIATANQGSEATYESGFVIDKFPISRPNLTFSTLTVSNMSPEDSSIYLCSVVLGSSEAFFGQGTRLTVV.

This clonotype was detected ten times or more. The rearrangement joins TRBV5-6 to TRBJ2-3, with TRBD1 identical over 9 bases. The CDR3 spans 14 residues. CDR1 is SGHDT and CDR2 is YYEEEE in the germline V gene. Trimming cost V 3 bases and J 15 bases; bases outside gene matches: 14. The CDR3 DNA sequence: TGTGCCAGCAGCTCAGCCTCCGGGACAGGGCGAAAATATTTT. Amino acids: CASSSASGTGRKYF.

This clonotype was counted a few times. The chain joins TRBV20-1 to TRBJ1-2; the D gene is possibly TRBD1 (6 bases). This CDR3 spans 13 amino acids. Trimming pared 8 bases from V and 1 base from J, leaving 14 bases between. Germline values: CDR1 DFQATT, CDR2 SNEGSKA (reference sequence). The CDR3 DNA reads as TGCAGTCCCTCCGACAGGCGTAACTATGGCTACACCTTC. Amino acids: CSPSDRRNYGYTF.

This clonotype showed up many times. For the CDR3, the DNA is TGTGCCAGCAGCTCTTGGACGGACTTTCAAGAGACCCAGTACTTC. This sequence encodes CASSSWTDFQETQYF. The J gene is TRBJ2-5, the V gene TRBV7-2, with a tentative D call TRBD2 (5 bases). V shed 4 bases and J shed 2 bases, with 14 bases lying between them. This CDR3 is 15 amino acids long. Germline CDR1 and CDR2: SGHTA and FQGNSA.

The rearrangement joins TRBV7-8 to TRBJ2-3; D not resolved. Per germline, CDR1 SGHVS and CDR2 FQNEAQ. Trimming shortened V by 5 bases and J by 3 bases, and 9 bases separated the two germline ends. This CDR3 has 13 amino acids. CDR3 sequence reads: CASSRLRTDTQYF. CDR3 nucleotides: TGTGCCAGCAGCCGCCTAAGAACAGATACGCAGTATTTT.

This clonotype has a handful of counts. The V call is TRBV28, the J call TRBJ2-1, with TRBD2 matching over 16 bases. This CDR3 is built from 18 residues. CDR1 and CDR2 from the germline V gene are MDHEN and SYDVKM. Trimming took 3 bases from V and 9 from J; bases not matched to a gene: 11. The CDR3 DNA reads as TGTGCCAGCAGTTTGAGGCCCGGGACTAGCGGGAGGGCCGCTGAGCAGTTCTTC. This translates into CASSLRPGTSGRAAEQFF.

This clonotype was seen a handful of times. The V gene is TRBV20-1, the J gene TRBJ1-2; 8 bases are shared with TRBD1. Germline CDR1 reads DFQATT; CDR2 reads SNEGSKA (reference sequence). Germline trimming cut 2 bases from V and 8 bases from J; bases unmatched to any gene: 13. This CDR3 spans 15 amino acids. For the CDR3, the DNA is TGCAGTGCTAGACCACCGACGGACAGGGTAAAGGGCTACACCTTC. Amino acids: CSARPPTDRVKGYTF.

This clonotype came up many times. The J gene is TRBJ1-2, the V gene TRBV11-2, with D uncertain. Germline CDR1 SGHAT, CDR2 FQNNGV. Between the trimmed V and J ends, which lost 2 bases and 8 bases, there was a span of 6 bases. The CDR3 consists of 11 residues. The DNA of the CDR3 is TGTGCCAGCAGCTTAAGAGAAGGCTACACCTTC. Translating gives CASSLREGYTF.

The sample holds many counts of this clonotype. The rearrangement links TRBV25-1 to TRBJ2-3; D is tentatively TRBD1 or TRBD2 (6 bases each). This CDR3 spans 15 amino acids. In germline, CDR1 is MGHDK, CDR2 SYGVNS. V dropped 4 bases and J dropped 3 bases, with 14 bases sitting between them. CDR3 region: CASSVRGEGTDTQYF. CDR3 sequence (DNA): TGTGCCAGCAGTGTAAGGGGGGAAGGAACAGATACGCAGTATTTT.

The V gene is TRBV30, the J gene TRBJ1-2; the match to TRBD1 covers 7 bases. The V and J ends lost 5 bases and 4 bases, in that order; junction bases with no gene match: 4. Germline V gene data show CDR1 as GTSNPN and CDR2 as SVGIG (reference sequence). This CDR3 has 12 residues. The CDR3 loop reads CAWGGQSYGYTF. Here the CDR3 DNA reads TGTGCCTGGGGGGGACAGAGCTATGGCTACACCTTC.

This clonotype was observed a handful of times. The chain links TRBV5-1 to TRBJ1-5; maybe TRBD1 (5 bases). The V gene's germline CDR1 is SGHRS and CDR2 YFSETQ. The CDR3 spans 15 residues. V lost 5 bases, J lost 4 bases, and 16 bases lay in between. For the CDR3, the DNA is TGCGCCAGCAGGTACGGGGGTAATCTTAATCAGCCCCAGCATTTT. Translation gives CASRYGGNLNQPQHF.

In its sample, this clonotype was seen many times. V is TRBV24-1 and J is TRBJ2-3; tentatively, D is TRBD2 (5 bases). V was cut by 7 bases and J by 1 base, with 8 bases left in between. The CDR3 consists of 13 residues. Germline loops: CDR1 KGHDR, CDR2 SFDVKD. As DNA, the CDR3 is TGTGCCACCAGCCTAGCAGGCACAGATACGCAGTATTTT. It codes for CATSLAGTDTQYF.

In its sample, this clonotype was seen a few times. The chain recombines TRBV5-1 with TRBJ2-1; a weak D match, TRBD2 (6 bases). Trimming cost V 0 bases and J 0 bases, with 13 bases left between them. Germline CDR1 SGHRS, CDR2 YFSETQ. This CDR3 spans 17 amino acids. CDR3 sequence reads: CASSLASRGSSYNEQFF. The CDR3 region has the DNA TGCGCCAGCAGCTTGGCCTCGCGGGGCAGCTCCTACAATGAGCAGTTCTTC.

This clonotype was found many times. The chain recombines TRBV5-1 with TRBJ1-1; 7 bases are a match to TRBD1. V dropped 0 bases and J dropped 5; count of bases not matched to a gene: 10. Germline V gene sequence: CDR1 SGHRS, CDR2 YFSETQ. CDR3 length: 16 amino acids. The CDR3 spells CASSLAGAGGYTEAFF. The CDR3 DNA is TGCGCCAGCAGCTTGGCCGGGGCAGGGGGTTATACTGAAGCTTTCTTT.

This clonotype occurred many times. This chain's CDR3 is CASSRYPDTDTQYF. In nucleotides, the CDR3 is TGTGCCAGCAGTCGATACCCTGACACAGATACGCAGTATTTT. The chain uses TRBV27 and TRBJ2-3; D is uncertain. Trimming took 5 bases from V and 2 from J, leaving 11 bases between them. The length of the CDR3 is 14 residues. CDR1 and CDR2 from the germline V gene are MNHEY and SMNVEV (reference sequence).

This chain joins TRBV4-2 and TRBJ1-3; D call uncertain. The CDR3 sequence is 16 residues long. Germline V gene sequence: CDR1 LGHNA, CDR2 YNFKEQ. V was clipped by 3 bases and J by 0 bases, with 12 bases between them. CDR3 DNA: TGTGCCAGCAGCCATATAGGCGATTACTCTGGAAACACCATATATTTT. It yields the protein CASSHIGDYSGNTIYF.

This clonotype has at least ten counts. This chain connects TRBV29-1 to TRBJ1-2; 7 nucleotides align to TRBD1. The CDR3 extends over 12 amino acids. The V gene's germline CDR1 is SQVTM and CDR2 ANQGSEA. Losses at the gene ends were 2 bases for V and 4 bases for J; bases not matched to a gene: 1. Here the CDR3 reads CSVETGAYGYTF. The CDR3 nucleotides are TGCAGCGTTGAAACAGGGGCCTATGGCTACACCTTC. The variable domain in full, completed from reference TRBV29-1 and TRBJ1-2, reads SAVISQKPSRDICQRGTSLTIQCQVDSQVTMMFWYRQQPGQSLTLIATANQGSEATYESGFVIDKFPISRPNLTFSTLTVSNMSPEDSSIYLCSVETGAYGYTFGSGTRLTVV.

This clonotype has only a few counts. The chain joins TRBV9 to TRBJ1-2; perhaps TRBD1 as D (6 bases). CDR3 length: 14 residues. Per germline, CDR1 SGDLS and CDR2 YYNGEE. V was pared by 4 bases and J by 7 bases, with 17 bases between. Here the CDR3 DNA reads TGTGCCAGCAGCCCCTCCCGGGGGCTCGGTGGCTACACCTTC. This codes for CASSPSRGLGGYTF.

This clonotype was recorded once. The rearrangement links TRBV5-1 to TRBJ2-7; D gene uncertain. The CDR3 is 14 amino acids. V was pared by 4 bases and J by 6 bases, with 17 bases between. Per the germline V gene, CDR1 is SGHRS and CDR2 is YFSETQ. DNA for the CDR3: TGCGCCAGCAGCCTTCCCGGACCCGCAGGCGAGCAGTACTTC. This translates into CASSLPGPAGEQYF.

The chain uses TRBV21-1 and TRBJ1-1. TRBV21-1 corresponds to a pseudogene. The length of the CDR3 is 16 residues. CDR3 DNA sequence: TGTGCCAGCAGCAAAGATATGGTCTGTTTGAACACTGAAGCTTTCTTT. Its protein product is CASSKDMVCLNTEAFF.

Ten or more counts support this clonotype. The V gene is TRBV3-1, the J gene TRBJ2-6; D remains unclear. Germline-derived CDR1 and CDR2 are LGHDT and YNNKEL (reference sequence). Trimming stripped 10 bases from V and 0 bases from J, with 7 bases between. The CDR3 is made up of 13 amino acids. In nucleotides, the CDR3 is TGTGCCACACAGACCTCTGGGGCCAACGTCCTGACTTTC. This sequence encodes CATQTSGANVLTF. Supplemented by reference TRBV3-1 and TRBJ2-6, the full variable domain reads DTAVSQTPKYLVTQMGNDKSIKCEQNLGHDTMYWYKQDSKKFLKIMFSYNNKELIINETVPNRFSPKSPDKAHLNLHINSLELGDSAVYFCATQTSGANVLTFGAGSRLTVL.

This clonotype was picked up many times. CDR3 bases: TGTGCCAGCAGCTTAGTGAGTAGGAACACTGAAGCTTTCTTT. The encoded protein is CASSLVSRNTEAFF. This chain joins TRBV7-9 and TRBJ1-1; D is uncertain. V was shortened by 1 base and J by 1 base, with 7 bases between the two germline ends. This CDR3 region has 14 residues. Germline V CDR1 and CDR2: SEHNR, FQNEAQ (reference sequence).

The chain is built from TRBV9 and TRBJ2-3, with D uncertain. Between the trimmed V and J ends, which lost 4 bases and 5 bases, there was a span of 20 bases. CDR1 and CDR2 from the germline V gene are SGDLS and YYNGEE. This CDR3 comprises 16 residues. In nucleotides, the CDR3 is TGTGCCAGCAGCCTCCTTGGCCAACCCTCCCAAGATACGCAGTATTTT. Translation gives CASSLLGQPSQDTQYF.

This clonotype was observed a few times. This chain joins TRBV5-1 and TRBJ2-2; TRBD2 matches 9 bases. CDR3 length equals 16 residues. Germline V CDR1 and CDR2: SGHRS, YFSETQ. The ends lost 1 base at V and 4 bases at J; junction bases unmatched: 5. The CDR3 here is CASSLRRGGLTGELFF. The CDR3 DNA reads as TGCGCCAGCAGCTTGAGGCGGGGGGGCCTCACCGGGGAGCTGTTTTTT. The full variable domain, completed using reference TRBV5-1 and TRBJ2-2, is KAGVTQTPRYLIKTRGQQVTLSCSPISGHRSVSWYQQTPGQGLQFLFEYFSETQRNKGNFPGRFSGRQFSNSRSEMNVSTLELGDSALYLCASSLRRGGLTGELFFGEGSRLTVL.